This entry is about one T cell receptor (beta chain). As yet, its antigen is unknown. The sample comes from a study of cytomegalovirus exposure and HLA in healthy donors. The study's findings and limits: Researchers reported from a later analysis that most CMV-associated TCR beta chains appeared HLA-restricted. Overall, some 160 TCR beta chains were annotated as cytomegalovirus-associated.

It was with 60 Vbeta and 13 Jbeta primers that the PCR ran. Data came from immunoSEQ multiplex PCR; TCRdb stores just in-frame clones and leaves some out. This sample carries 150,000 or so clones, about 70% of them seen once, and the ten largest clones take 2.8%. The CDR3 spans 18 residues. V was clipped by 1 base and J by 0 bases, with 15 bases between them. Germline lookup yields CDR1 SNHLY and CDR2 FYNNEI. This clonotype originated in a man between 18 and 29 years old in good health and CMV-seronegative. The sample comprised PBMCs. This chain links TRBV2 with TRBJ1-4; D is perhaps TRBD1 (6 bases). Here the CDR3 DNA reads TGTGCCAGCAGTGAAGGGTTGGGGGCCCGGGCAACTAATGAAAAACTGTTTTTT. Amino acid sequence: CASSEGLGARATNEKLFF.